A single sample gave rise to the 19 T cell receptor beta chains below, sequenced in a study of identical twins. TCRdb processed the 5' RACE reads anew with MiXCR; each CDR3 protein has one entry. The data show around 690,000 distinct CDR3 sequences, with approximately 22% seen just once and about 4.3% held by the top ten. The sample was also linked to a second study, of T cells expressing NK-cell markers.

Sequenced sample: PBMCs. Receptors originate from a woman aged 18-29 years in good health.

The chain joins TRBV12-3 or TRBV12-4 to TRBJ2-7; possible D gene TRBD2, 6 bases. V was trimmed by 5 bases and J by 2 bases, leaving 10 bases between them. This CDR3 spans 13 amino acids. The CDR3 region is CASSRENTYEQYF. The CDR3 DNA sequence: TGTGCCAGCAGTCGGGAGAATACCTACGAGCAGTACTTC.

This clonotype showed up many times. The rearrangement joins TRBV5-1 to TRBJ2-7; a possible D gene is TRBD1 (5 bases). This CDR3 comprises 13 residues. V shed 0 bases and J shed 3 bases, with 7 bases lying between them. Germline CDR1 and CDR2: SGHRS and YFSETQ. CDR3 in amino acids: CASSLGQIYEQYF. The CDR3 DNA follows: TGCGCCAGCAGCTTGGGACAGATCTACGAGCAGTACTTC.

The CDR3 DNA follows: TGTGCCATCAGTCCCTGGGGGGCGTCTGGGGCCAACGTCCTGACTTTC. Amino acids: CAISPWGASGANVLTF. The J gene is TRBJ2-6, the V gene TRBV10-3, with D perhaps assigned TRBD1 or TRBD2 (6 bases each). This CDR3 has 16 residues. CDR1 is ENHRY, CDR2 SYGVKD, per germline. V dropped 5 bases and J dropped 1 base, with 12 bases sitting between them.

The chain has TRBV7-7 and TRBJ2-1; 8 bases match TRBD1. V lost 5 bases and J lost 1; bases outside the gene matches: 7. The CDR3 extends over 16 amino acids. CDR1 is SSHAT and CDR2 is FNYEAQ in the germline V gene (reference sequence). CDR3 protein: CASSQLDRGSYNEQFF. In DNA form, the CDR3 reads TGTGCCAGCAGCCAATTAGACAGGGGATCCTACAATGAGCAGTTCTTC.

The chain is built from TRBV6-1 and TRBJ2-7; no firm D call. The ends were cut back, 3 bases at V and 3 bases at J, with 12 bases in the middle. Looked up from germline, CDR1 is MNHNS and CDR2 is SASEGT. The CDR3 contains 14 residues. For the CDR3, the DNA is TGTGCCAGCAGTGACGCTGGACCAATCTACGAGCAGTACTTC. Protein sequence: CASSDAGPIYEQYF.

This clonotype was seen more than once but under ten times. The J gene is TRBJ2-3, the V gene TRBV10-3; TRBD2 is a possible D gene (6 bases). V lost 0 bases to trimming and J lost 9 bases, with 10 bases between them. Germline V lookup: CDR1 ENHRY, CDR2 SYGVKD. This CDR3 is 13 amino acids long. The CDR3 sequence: CAISESGDLTQYF. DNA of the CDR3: TGTGCCATCAGTGAGTCAGGGGACTTGACGCAGTATTTT.

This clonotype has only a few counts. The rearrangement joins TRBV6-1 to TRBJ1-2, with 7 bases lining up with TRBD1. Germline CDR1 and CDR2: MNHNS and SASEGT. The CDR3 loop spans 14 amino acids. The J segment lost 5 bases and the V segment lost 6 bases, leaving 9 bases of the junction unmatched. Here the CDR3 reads CASRAGQAYYGYTF. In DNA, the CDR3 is TGTGCCAGCAGGGCAGGACAGGCCTATTATGGCTACACCTTC.

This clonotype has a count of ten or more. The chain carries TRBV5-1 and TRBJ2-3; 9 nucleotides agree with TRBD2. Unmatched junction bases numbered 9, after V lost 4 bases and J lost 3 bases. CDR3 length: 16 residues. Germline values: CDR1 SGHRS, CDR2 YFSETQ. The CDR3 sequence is CASSTGGGAGTDTQYF. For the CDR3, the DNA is TGCGCCAGCAGCACAGGCGGGGGGGCCGGTACAGATACGCAGTATTTT. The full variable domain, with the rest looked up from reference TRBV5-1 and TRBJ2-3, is KAGVTQTPRYLIKTRGQQVTLSCSPISGHRSVSWYQQTPGQGLQFLFEYFSETQRNKGNFPGRFSGRQFSNSRSEMNVSTLELGDSALYLCASSTGGGAGTDTQYFGPGTRLTVL.

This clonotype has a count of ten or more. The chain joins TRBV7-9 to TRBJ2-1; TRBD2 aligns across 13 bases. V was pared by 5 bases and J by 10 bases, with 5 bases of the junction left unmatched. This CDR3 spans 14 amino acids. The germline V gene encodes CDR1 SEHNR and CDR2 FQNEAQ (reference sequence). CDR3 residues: CASSPRTSGGEQFF. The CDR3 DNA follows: TGTGCCAGCAGCCCAAGGACTAGCGGGGGAGAGCAGTTCTTC.

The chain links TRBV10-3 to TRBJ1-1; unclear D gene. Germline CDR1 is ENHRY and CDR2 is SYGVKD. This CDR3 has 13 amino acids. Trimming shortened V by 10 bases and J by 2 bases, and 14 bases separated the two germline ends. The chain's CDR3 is CATNPDLNTEAFF. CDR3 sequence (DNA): TGTGCCACCAACCCGGACCTAAACACTGAAGCTTTCTTT.

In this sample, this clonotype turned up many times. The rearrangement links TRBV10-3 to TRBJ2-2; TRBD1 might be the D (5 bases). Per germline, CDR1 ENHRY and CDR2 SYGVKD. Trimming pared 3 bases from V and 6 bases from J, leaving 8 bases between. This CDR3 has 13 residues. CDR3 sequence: CAISEGVAGELFF. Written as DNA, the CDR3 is TGTGCCATCAGTGAAGGGGTTGCCGGGGAGCTGTTTTTT.

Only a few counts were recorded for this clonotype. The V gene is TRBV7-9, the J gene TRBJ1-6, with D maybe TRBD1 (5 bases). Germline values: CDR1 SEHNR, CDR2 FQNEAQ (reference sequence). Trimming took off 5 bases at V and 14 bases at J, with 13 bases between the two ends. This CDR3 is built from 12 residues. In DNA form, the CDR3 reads TGTGCCAGCAGCGAGGGGCAGAATACCCTCCACTTT. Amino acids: CASSEGQNTLHF.

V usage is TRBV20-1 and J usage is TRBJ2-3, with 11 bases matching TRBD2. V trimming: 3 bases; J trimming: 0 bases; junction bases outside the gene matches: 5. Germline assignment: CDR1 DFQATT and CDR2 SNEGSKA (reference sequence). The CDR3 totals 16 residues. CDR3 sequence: CSASRRTSGSTDTQYF. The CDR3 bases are TGCAGTGCTAGTCGAAGGACTAGCGGGAGCACAGATACGCAGTATTTT.

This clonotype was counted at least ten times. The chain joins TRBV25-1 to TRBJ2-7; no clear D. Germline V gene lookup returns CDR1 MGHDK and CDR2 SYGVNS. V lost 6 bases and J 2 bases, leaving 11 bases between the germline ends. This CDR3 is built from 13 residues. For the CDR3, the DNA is TGTGCCAGCAGCTACAGCTATCCCTACGAGCAGTACTTC. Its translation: CASSYSYPYEQYF.

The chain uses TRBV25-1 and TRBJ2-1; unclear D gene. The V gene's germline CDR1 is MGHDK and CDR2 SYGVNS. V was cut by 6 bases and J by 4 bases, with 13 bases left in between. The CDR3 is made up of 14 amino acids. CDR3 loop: CASSGPSFYNEQFF. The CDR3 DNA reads TGTGCCAGCAGCGGGCCTTCCTTTTACAATGAGCAGTTCTTC.

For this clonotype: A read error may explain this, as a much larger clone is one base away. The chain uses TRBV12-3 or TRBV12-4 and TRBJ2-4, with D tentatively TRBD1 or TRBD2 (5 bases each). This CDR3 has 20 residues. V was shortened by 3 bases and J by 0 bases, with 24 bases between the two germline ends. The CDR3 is CASSFDPRFLGGIAKNIQYF. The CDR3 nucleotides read TGTGCCAGCAGTTTTGACCCGAGATTTCTTGGGGGAATAGCCAAAAACATTCAGTACTTC.

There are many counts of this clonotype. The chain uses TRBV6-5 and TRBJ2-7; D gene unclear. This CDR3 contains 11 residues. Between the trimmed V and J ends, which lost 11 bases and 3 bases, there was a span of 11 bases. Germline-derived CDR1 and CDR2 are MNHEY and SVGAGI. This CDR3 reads CAGTLGYEQYF. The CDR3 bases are TGTGCCGGTACCTTGGGCTACGAGCAGTACTTC.

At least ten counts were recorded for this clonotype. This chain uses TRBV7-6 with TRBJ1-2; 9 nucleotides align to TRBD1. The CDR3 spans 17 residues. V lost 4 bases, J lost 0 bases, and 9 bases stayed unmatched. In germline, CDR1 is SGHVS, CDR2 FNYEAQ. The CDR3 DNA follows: TGTGCCAGCAGCTCCGGGACAGGGACGATAGCTAACTATGGCTACACCTTC. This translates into CASSSGTGTIANYGYTF.

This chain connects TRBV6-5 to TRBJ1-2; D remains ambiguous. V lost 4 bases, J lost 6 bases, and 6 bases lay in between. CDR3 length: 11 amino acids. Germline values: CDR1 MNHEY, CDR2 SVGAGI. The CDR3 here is CASSSGHGYTF. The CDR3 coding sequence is TGTGCCAGCAGTTCAGGTCATGGCTACACCTTC.